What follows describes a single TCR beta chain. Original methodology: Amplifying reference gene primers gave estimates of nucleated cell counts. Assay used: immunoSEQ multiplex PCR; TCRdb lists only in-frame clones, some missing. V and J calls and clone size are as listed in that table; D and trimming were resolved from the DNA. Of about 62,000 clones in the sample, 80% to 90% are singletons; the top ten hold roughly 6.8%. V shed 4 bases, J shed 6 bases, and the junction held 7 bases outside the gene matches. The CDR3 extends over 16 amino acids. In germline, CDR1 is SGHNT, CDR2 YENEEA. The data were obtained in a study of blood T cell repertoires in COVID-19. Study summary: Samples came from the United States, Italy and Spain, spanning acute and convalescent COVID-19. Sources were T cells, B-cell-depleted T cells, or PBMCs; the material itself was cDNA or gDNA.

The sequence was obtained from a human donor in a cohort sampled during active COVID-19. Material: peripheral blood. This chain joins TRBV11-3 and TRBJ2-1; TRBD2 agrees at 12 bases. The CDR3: CASSSPLAGGPNEQFF. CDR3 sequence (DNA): TGTGCCAGCAGCTCTCCTCTAGCGGGAGGGCCCAATGAGCAGTTCTTC.